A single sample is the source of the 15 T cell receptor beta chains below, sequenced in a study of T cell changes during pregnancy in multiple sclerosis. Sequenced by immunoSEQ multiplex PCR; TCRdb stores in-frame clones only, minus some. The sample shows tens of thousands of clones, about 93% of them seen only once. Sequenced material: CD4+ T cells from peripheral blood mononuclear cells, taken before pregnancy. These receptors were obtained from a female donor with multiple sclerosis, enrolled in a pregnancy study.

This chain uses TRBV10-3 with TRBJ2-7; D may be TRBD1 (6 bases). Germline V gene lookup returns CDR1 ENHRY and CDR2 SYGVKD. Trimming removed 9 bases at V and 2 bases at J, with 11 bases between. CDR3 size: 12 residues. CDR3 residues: CAISDSPYEQYF. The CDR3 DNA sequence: TGTGCCATTTCGGACAGCCCCTACGAGCAGTACTTC.

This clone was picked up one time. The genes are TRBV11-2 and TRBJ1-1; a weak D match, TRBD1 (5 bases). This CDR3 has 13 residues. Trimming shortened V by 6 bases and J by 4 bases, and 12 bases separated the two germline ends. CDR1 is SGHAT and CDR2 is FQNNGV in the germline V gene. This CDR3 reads CASSQRQTTEAFF. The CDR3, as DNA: TGTGCCAGCAGTCAAAGACAGACCACTGAAGCTTTCTTT.

In nucleotides, the CDR3 is TGCGCCAGCAGCTCGGGACAGCCTAATGAAAAACTGTTTTTT. Protein sequence: CASSSGQPNEKLFF. This chain connects TRBV5-1 to TRBJ1-4; 7 nucleotides align to TRBD1. CDR3 size: 14 residues. Per germline, CDR1 SGHRS and CDR2 YFSETQ. V lost 3 bases to trimming and J lost 3 bases; unmatched junction nucleotides: 2. The variable domain in full, completed from reference TRBV5-1 and TRBJ1-4, reads KAGVTQTPRYLIKTRGQQVTLSCSPISGHRSVSWYQQTPGQGLQFLFEYFSETQRNKGNFPGRFSGRQFSNSRSEMNVSTLELGDSALYLCASSSGQPNEKLFFGSGTQLSVL.

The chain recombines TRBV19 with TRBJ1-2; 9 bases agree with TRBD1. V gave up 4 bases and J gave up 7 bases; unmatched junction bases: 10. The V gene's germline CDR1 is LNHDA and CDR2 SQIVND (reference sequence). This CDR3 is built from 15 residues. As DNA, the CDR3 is TGTGCCAGTAGTACAGGACAGGGGTCTTTTCGTGGCTACACCTTC. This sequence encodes CASSTGQGSFRGYTF.

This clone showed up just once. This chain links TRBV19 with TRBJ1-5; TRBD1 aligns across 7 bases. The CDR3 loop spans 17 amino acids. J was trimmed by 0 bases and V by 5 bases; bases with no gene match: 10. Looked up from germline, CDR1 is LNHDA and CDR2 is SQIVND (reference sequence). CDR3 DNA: TGTGCCAGTAGTCCACGGACAGGAGGAGTTAGCAATCAGCCCCAGCATTTT. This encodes CASSPRTGGVSNQPQHF.

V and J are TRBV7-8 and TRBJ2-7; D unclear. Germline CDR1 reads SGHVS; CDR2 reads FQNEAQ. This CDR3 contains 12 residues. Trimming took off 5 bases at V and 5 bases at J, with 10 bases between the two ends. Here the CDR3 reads CASSRQFHEQYF. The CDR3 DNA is TGTGCCAGCAGCCGACAATTTCACGAGCAGTACTTC. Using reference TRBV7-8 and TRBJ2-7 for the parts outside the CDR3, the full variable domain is GAGVSQSPRYKVAKRGQDVALRCDPISGHVSLFWYQQALGQGPEFLTYFQNEAQLDKSGLPSDRFFAERPEGSVSTLKIQRTQQEDSAVYLCASSRQFHEQYFGPGTRLTVT.

The CDR3 spells CASSLGLASYNEQFF. In DNA, the CDR3 is TGTGCCAGCAGCTTAGGCCTAGCCTCCTACAATGAGCAGTTCTTC. V is TRBV7-9 and J is TRBJ2-1, with a possible D match to TRBD2 (5 bases). V shed 1 base and J shed 0 bases, with 7 bases lying between them. CDR3 size: 15 residues. Germline assignment: CDR1 SEHNR and CDR2 FQNEAQ (reference sequence).

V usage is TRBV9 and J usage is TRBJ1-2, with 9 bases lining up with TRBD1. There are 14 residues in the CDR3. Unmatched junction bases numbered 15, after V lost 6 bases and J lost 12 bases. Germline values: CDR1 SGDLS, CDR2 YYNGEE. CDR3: CASTARDRASGHTF. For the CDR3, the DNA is TGTGCCAGCACCGCCCGGGACAGGGCTAGCGGACACACCTTC. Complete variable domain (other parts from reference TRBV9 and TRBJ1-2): DSGVTQTPKHLITATGQRVTLRCSPRSGDLSVYWYQQSLDQGLQFLIQYYNGEERAKGNILERFSAQQFPDLHSELNLSSLELGDSALYFCASTARDRASGHTFGSGTRLTVV.

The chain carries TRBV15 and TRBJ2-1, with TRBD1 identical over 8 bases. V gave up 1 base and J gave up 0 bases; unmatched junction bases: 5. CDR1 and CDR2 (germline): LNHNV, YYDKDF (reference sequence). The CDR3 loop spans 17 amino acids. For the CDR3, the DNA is TGTGCCACCAGCAGAGGAACCGGGACAGGCTCCTACAATGAGCAGTTCTTC. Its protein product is CATSRGTGTGSYNEQFF.

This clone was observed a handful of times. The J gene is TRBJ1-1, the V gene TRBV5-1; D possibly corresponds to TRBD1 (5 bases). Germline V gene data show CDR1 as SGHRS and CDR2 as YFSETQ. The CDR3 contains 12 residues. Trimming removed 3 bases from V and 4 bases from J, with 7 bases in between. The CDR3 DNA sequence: TGCGCCAGCAGCTGGGGGGGCACTGAAGCTTTCTTT. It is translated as CASSWGGTEAFF.

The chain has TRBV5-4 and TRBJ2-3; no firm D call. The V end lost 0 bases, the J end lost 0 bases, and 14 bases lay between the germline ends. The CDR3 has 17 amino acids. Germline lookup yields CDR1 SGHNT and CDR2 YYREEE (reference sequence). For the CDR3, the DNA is TGTGCCAGCAGCTTGGAGACGTTCGGGTCTAGCACAGATACGCAGTATTTT. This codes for CASSLETFGSSTDTQYF.

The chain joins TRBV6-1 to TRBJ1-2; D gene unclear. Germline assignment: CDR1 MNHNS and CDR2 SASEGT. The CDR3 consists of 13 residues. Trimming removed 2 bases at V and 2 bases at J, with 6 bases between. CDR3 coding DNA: TGTGCCAGCAGTGAAAAACAGAACTATGGCTACACCTTC. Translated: CASSEKQNYGYTF.

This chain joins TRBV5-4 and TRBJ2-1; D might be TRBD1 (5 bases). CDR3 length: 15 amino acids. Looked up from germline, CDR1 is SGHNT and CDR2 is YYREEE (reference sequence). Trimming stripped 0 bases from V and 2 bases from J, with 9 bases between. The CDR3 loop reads CASSLAGRAYNEQFF. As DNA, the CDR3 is TGTGCCAGCAGCTTGGCTGGCAGGGCCTACAATGAGCAGTTCTTC.

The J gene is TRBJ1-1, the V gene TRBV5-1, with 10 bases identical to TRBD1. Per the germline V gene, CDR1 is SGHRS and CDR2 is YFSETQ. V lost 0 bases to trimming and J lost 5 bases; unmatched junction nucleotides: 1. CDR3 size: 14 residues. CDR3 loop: CASSLEDRGTEAFF. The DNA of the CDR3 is TGCGCCAGCAGCTTGGAGGACAGGGGGACTGAAGCTTTCTTT.

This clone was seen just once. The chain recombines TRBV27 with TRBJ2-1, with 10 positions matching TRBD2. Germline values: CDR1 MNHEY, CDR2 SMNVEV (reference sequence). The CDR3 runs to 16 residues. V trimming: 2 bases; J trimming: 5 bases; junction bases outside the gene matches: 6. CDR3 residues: CASSLGLAGANNEQFF. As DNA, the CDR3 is TGTGCCAGCAGTTTAGGCCTAGCGGGAGCCAACAATGAGCAGTTCTTC.